A selection of T cell receptor beta chains follows, all from one sample in a study of blood T cell repertoires in COVID-19. The table came from immunoSEQ multiplex PCR; TCRdb's copy has only in-frame clones and leaves some out. Of tens of thousands of clones in the sample, roughly 87% were seen once. The source material was peripheral blood. The receptors shown here come from a woman older than 75 with acute or convalescent COVID-19. CDR3s include the opening cysteine and the closing phenylalanine or tryptophan. D genes are given only for firm matches. The listing skips clone size in some rows; elsewhere it reads once, few, many or a size class.

d_gene	v_gene	j_gene	abundance	CDR3nt	CDR3aa
TRBD2	TRBV6-5	TRBJ2-7	-	TGTGCCAGCAGTTACGTTCGGGGGGACTACGAGCAGTACTTC	CASSYVRGDYEQYF
TRBD1	TRBV6-5	TRBJ2-1	-	TGTGCCAGCAGGAAAGGCCAGGGGGTGACCAATGAGCAGTTCTTC	CASRKGQGVTNEQFF
TRBD1	TRBV5-6	TRBJ2-5	once	TGTGCCAGCAGCCAGATTCTGACAGGGAAGGGGGAGACCCAGTACTTC	CASSQILTGKGETQYF
-	TRBV18	TRBJ2-7	-	TGTGCCAGCTCACCAGGCCGGACAGATCTATTCTACGAGCAGTACTTC	CASSPGRTDLFYEQYF
-	TRBV5-4	TRBJ1-4	-	TGTGCCCACTCGACGGGGGGAACTAATGAAAAACTGTTTTTT	CAHSTGGTNEKLFF
-	TRBV6-5	TRBJ2-7	-	TGTGCCAGCCTTAGGGGGGGGCTCGGGGACTACGAGCAGTACTTC	CASLRGGLGDYEQYF
-	TRBV12-3/TRBV12-4	TRBJ1-2	-	TGTGCCAGCAGTTTAAGCGACTATGGCTACACCTTC	CASSLSDYGYTF
TRBD1	TRBV19	TRBJ1-1	-	TGTGCCAGTAGTATAGAGAGGACAGGGGTCACTGAAGCTTTCTTT	CASSIERTGVTEAFF
-	TRBV7-3	TRBJ2-1	-	TGTGCCAGCAGCGTAACTAGGAGCGGGGAGCAGTTCTTC	CASSVTRSGEQFF
-	TRBV20-1	TRBJ1-2	-	TGCAGTGCTAGACCTAGCGGCTACACCTTC	CSARPSGYTF
-	TRBV6-5	TRBJ2-7	-	TGTGCCAGCACCCCGACAGGCTCCTACGAGCAGTACTTC	CASTPTGSYEQYF
TRBD1	TRBV5-1	TRBJ1-5	once	TGCGCCAGCAGCTGGGGGGACAGGGAAGGGCAGCCCCAGCATTTT	CASSWGDREGQPQHF
TRBD1	TRBV6-5	TRBJ1-1	-	TGTGCCAGCAACTTGGGACAGCCGAACACTGAAGCTTTCTTT	CASNLGQPNTEAFF
-	TRBV3-1/TRBV3-2	TRBJ2-1	once	TGTGCCAGCAGCCCCCCGGACTCCCAAGGCCATGAGCAGTTCTTC	CASSPPDSQGHEQFF
-	TRBV28	TRBJ2-6	-	TGTGCCAGCAGCGAAGGGGGATCTGGGGCCAACGTCCTGACTTTC	CASSEGGSGANVLTF
-	TRBV7-2	TRBJ2-3	-	TGTGCCAGCAGCCCTCAGGATACGCAGTATTTT	CASSPQDTQYF
TRBD2	TRBV14	TRBJ2-1	-	TGTGCCAGCAGCCTCACGGGGGGGAATTCCTACAATGAGCAGTTCTTC	CASSLTGGNSYNEQFF
-	TRBV19	TRBJ1-1	-	TGTGCCAGTCAAATTAGTAGAATGACTGAAGCTTTCTTT	CASQISRMTEAFF
TRBD2	TRBV19	TRBJ2-3	-	TGTGCCAGTAGTGTACCAAGACTAGCGGGAGAGGTAGATACGCAGTATTTT	CASSVPRLAGEVDTQYF
-	TRBV5-5	TRBJ1-1	-	TGTGCCAGCAGCTTGCAGTATGGAGCTTTCTTT	CASSLQYGAFF
TRBD1	TRBV12-3/TRBV12-4	TRBJ2-1	-	TGTGCCAGCAGTTTCGGACAGGGAGATGAGCAGTTCTTC	CASSFGQGDEQFF
-	TRBV2	TRBJ1-6	-	TGTGCCAGCAGGATGAGGACAGCGCTAAATTCACCCCTCCACTTT	CASRMRTALNSPLHF
-	TRBV7-3	TRBJ1-2	-	TGTGCCAGCAGCCCTGGGGCTTCCTATGGCTACACCTTC	CASSPGASYGYTF
TRBD2	TRBV5-1	TRBJ2-5	-	TGCGCCAGCAGCTACCGGGGGATAGCGGGAGGTCGAGAGACCCAGTACTTC	CASSYRGIAGGRETQYF
-	TRBV4-2	TRBJ1-3	-	TGTGCCAGCAGCCAAGATGGGGGGTACGGTGGAAACACCATATATTTT	CASSQDGGYGGNTIYF
TRBD1	TRBV7-2	TRBJ2-5	-	TGTGCCAGCAGCCCACTAAGGGGGCGGAAAGAGACCCAGTACTTC	CASSPLRGRKETQYF
-	TRBV5-1	TRBJ1-1	-	TGCGCCAGCAGCTTGGGTGAGGGGCTCGGAGGGACTGAAGCTTTCTTT	CASSLGEGLGGTEAFF
-	TRBV30	TRBJ2-2	-	TGTGCCTGGACGGTCTCGAACACCGGGGAGCTGTTTTTT	CAWTVSNTGELFF
TRBD2	TRBV9	TRBJ2-2	-	TGTGCCAGCAGCGTCGGGGGGGCTCTTTTCCCCACCGGGGAGCTGTTTTTT	CASSVGGALFPTGELFF